A selection of T cell receptor beta chains follows, all from one sample in a study of CD8+CD57+ T cells in acquired aplastic anemia. TCRdb re-analysed the reads in MiXCR, keeping a single row per CDR3 protein. The sample has 200,000 or so distinct CDR3 sequences; about 64% are singletons. Specimen: sorted CD4+, CD8+, or CD8+CD57+ T cells (not recorded which) from PBMCs. These receptors all stem from a human donor with severe aplastic anemia or a healthy control (not recorded which). Both conserved end residues are trimmed from each CDR3. A D gene is named only where the DNA matches it firmly. Not all rows give a size; the values are once, few, many and, for expanded clones, a class.

v_gene: TRBV12-3/TRBV12-4; j_gene: TRBJ2-1; abundance: few; d_gene: NA; CDR3aa: ASSLLDEQF
v_gene: TRBV29-1; j_gene: TRBJ2-7; abundance: NA; d_gene: TRBD2; CDR3aa: SAVYPGLAGVYEQY
v_gene: TRBV6-1; j_gene: TRBJ2-5; abundance: many; d_gene: NA; CDR3aa: ASSDGSRREARETQY
v_gene: TRBV7-9; j_gene: TRBJ2-7; abundance: NA; d_gene: NA; CDR3aa: ASSLARISYEQY
v_gene: TRBV19; j_gene: TRBJ1-5; abundance: NA; d_gene: NA; CDR3aa: ASSIQGAPYSNQPQH
v_gene: TRBV7-9; j_gene: TRBJ2-2; abundance: NA; d_gene: NA; CDR3aa: ASSFRLPKQNTGELF
v_gene: TRBV5-6; j_gene: TRBJ1-6; abundance: NA; d_gene: TRBD1; CDR3aa: ASSSDRVPYNSPLH
v_gene: TRBV5-1; j_gene: TRBJ1-2; abundance: once; d_gene: TRBD1; CDR3aa: ASSPLPTGLAYGYT
v_gene: TRBV7-9; j_gene: TRBJ2-7; abundance: NA; d_gene: NA; CDR3aa: ASSHLGLSSYEQY
v_gene: TRBV7-9; j_gene: TRBJ2-1; abundance: once; d_gene: NA; CDR3aa: ASSLSGDGYNEQF
v_gene: TRBV20-1; j_gene: TRBJ2-7; abundance: few; d_gene: NA; CDR3aa: SASTGYEQY